The present T cell receptor (beta chain) was sequenced within a study of response to subunit inactivated influenza vaccine. With 5 bases removed from V and 1 base from J, the gap between germline ends came to 7 bases. Per germline, CDR1 SGHRS and CDR2 YFSETQ. The CDR3 has 12 amino acids. TCRdb reprocessed the RT-PCR reads with MiXCR, giving one entry per CDR3 protein. The data contain about 610,000 distinct CDR3 sequences, approximately 15% of them seen just once; the ten biggest clones take up roughly 11%. This clonotype was detected ten times or more. The chain joins TRBV5-1 to TRBJ2-7, with D perhaps given as TRBD1 or TRBD2 (5 bases each). This clonotype was obtained from a man aged 45-65 years who received an inactivated influenza vaccine. Material: PBMCs from blood, obtained 11 to 12 days after vaccination. The CDR3 DNA sequence: TGCGCCAGCAGGGGGGATTCCTACGAGCAGTACTTC. This codes for CASRGDSYEQYF. Using reference TRBV5-1 and TRBJ2-7 for the parts outside the CDR3, the full variable domain is KAGVTQTPRYLIKTRGQQVTLSCSPISGHRSVSWYQQTPGQGLQFLFEYFSETQRNKGNFPGRFSGRQFSNSRSEMNVSTLELGDSALYLCASRGDSYEQYFGPGTRLTVT.